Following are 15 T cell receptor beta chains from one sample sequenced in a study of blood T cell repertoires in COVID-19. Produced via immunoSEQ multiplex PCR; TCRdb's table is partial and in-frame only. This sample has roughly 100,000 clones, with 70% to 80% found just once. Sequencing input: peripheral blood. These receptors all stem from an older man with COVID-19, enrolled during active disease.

The chain's CDR3 is CASSPWGLADQETQYF. CDR3 bases: TGTGCCAGCAGTCCTTGGGGGCTAGCGGACCAAGAGACCCAGTACTTC. The chain joins TRBV28 to TRBJ2-5, with a tentative D call TRBD2 (7 bases). V lost 5 bases to trimming and J lost 0 bases, with 16 bases between them. CDR1 and CDR2 from the germline V gene are MDHEN and SYDVKM. The CDR3 consists of 16 residues.

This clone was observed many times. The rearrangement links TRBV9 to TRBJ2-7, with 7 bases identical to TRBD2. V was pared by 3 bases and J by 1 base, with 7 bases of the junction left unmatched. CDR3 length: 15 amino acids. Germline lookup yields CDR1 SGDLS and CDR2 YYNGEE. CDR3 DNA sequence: TGTGCCAGCAGCGCCTCAGCGGGAAGGTCCTACGAGCAGTACTTC. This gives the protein CASSASAGRSYEQYF.

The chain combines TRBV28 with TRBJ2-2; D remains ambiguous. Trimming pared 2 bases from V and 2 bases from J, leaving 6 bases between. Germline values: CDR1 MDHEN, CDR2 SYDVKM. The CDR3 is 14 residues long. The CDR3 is CASSLLTNTGELFF. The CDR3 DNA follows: TGTGCCAGCAGTTTACTCACAAACACCGGGGAGCTGTTTTTT.

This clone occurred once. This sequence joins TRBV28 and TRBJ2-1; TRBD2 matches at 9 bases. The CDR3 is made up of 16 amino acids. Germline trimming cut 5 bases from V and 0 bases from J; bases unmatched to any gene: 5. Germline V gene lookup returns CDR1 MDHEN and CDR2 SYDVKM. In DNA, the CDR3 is TGTGCCAGCAGTATCCATAGCGGGAGCTCCTACAATGAGCAGTTCTTC. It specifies CASSIHSGSSYNEQFF.

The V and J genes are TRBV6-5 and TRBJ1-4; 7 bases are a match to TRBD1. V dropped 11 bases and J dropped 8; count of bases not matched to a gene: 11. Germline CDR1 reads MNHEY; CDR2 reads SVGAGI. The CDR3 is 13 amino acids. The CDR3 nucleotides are TGTGCCGCTTCGGACAGGTTTCTCGAAAAACTGTTTTTT. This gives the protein CAASDRFLEKLFF.

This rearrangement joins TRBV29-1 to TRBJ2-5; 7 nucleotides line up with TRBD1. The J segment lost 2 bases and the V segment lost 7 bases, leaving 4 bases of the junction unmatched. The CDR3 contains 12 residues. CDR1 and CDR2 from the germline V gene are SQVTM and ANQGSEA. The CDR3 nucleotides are TGCAGCGCCTCGACAGGGCAAGAGACCCAGTACTTC. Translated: CSASTGQETQYF.

The DNA for the CDR3 is TGCAGCGTTGAGGGACTAGCGGGACCTGAGCAGTACTTC. Amino acid sequence: CSVEGLAGPEQYF. The chain carries TRBV29-1 and TRBJ2-7; 13 nucleotides match TRBD2. The CDR3 loop spans 13 amino acids. V lost 3 bases, J lost 7 bases, and 3 bases stayed unmatched. CDR1 SQVTM and CDR2 ANQGSEA come from the germline V gene.

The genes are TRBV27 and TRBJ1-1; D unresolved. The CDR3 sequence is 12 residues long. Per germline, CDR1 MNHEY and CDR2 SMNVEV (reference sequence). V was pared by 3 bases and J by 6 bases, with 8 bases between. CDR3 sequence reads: CASSFEGAEAFF. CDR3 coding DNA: TGTGCCAGCAGTTTCGAGGGTGCTGAAGCTTTCTTT.

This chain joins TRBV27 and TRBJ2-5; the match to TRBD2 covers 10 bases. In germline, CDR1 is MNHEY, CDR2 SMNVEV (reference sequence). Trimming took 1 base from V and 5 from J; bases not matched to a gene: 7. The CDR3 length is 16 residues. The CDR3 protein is CASSLFSGRDGETQYF. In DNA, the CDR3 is TGTGCCAGCAGTTTATTCAGCGGGAGGGACGGGGAGACCCAGTACTTC.

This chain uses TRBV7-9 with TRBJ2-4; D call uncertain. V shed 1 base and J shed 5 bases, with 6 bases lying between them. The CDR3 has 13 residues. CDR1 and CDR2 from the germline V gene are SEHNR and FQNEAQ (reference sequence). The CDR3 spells CASSLGTENIQYF. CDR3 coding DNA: TGTGCCAGCAGCTTAGGAACAGAAAACATTCAGTACTTC.

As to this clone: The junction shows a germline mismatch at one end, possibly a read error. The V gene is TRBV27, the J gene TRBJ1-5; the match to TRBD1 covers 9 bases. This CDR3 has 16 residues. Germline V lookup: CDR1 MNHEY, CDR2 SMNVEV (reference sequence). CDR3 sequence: CASSLRQDRGNQPQHF. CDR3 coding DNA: TGTGCCAGCAGTTTAAGGCAGGACAGGGGAAATCAGCCTCAGCATTTT.

The CDR3 loop reads CASSTLAGMSYEQYF. The DNA of the CDR3 is TGTGCCAGCAGCACTTTAGCGGGAATGTCCTACGAGCAGTACTTC. The genes are TRBV6-2 or TRBV6-3 and TRBJ2-7, with 8 bases identical to TRBD2. The V gene end was trimmed by 6 bases and the J gene end by 1 base; junction bases not matched to a gene: 8. The CDR3 loop spans 15 amino acids. CDR1 is MNHEY and CDR2 is SVGEGT in the germline V gene.

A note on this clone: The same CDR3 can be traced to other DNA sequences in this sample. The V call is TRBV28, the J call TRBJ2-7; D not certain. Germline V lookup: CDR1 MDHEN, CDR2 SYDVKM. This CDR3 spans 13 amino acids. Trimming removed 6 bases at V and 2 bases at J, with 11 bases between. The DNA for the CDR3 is TGTGCCAGCAGCCCCTATTCAACCTACGAGCAGTACTTC. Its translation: CASSPYSTYEQYF.

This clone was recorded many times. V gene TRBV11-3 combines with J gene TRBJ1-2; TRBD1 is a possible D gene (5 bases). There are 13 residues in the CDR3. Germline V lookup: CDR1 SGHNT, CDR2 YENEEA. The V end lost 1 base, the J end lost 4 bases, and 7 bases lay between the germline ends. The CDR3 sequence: CASSLGGSYGYTF. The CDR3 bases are TGTGCCAGCAGCTTAGGGGGCAGCTATGGCTACACCTTC.

This chain's CDR3 is CASIHTSAPSNEQFF. The CDR3 DNA reads TGTGCCAGCATCCATACTAGCGCCCCTAGCAATGAGCAGTTCTTC. The chain combines TRBV6-1 with TRBJ2-1; 7 bases fit TRBD2. Trimming at V came to 7 bases and at J to 6 bases, leaving 12 bases not matched to a gene. Germline CDR1 is MNHNS and CDR2 is SASEGT. This CDR3 is built from 15 residues.